This TCR beta chain was sequenced for a study of shared clonotypes between healthy human individuals (dated by TCRdb to 2020 to 2021). A note on the overall study: The cohort included a few men and a couple of women between 18 and 49 years of age. Leukapheresis yielded between about 0.94 and 9.5 billion PBMCs per donor. The study deeply sequenced blood TCR repertoires of about five healthy adults to estimate repertoire size and the extent of clonotype sharing between individuals. For each donor, CD4 naive and CD4 memory were each run on three plates, CD8 naive on two plates, and CD8 memory on one plate. To increase sequencing depth and limit assay-specific biases, different laboratories used diverse techniques to prepare libraries and sequence TCR repertoires. Overall study outcomes, separate from this receptor: Because the study included a small number of donors, the genetic and exposure-history diversity represented was limited. Higher generation probabilities were observed for clonotypes shared by all four sorted-subset donors than for non-shared clonotypes. Pairwise subsampling led to the expectation that sequencing depth would affect the degree of clonotype sharing among donors. Sampling was restricted to blood, and TCR repertoires in tissue are likely to differ from TCR repertoires in blood. Across a few donors, around 5% of naive CD4, approximately 3.5% of naive CD8, 2.3% of memory CD4, and 0.3% to 0.45% of memory CD8 clonotypes were shared. Larger estimated clonotype richness was generally found for naive subsets than for memory subsets. Incomplete sequencing was indicated by rarefaction of sorted-subset datasets, despite the large sequencing depth.

Using the deep immunoSEQ assay, TCR CDR3 regions were amplified from genomic DNA by multiplex PCR. Extracted genomic DNA from each cell subset was distributed evenly across all wells of several immunoSEQ 96-well plates, and each plate was treated as a replicate. For sorted subsets, each replicate PCR was loaded with about 0.2 ug genomic DNA, equivalent to approximately 33,000 T cell genomes. Purified libraries were measured with a Qubit 3.0 fluorometer, size-checked on a Bioanalyzer 2100, and measured again with the KAPA Library Quantification kit. Each immunoSEQ 96-well plate was sequenced on its own single-read 150-cycle Illumina NextSeq 550 flow cell. Processing in the source paper ran as follows. Because only junctional sequences without quality scores were contained in the immunoSEQ output, filtering matching that applied to full-length reads could not be performed. Sequences were annotated with PyIR, a Python wrapper for IgBLAST v1.9, using IMGT germline references to assign V/J genes and CDR3. Any read was removed if the V/J assignment was weak (E-value above 1e-6), the CDR3 was missing, or the read contained stop codons, out-of-frame junctions, or ambiguous translated residues. A V3J clonotype was defined by an identical inferred V gene, J gene, and CDR3 amino acid sequence. Percentage overlap between repertoires was computed as shared unique clonotypes divided by the size of the smaller repertoire. Three approaches were used to assess repertoire richness: RTK rarefaction, the Chao1 estimator, and Recon v2.1 estimates of unobserved clonotypes. OLGA was used to compute generation probabilities for all TCRbeta clonotypes that the gDNA method yielded from a few donors. TCRdb took this table from immuneACCESS and kept in-frame rearrangements with V and J called. Such tables lack part of the clones; where checked against another copy, unresolved V genes explain under half of the gap, and the rest is unexplained. That table gives V, J and clone size, and the DNA gave D and trimming. Counted in this sample were about 990,000 clones; about 84% of them appeared once. The ten largest clones take up roughly 0.62% of the sample.

V was cut back by 0 bases and J by 2 bases, leaving a gap of 13 bases between them. The germline V gene gives CDR1 as ENHRY and CDR2 as SYGVKD. The CDR3 runs 16 residues from the cysteine to the phenylalanine. The entry retains the CDR3 DNA only, 48 bases that are in frame from base 1. The donors were healthy, HIV-negative adults with no recently reported acute infections or vaccinations. Every donor was a Caucasian adult residing in Nashville, Tennessee, USA. CD4+ T cells were enriched by magnetic negative selection; naive cells were then positively selected on CD45RA, and the negative fraction formed the memory subset. After blood collection by leukapheresis, PBMCs were isolated using Ficoll-Histopaque density gradient centrifugation and then cryopreserved in the vapor phase of liquid nitrogen. Analytical flow cytometry was used to check the purity and quantity of every magnetically sorted T cell population. Each sorted fraction had its genomic DNA isolated and then quantified by UV absorbance on a Nanodrop 2000c.

A word on this clone: The clone's antigen remains unknown. No much larger clone exists at a distance of one base, and base qualities are not known.

Sequencing was done on a sample of memory CD4+ T cells from PBMCs. The cell subset or site label corresponds to: CD45RA-negative fraction. This sequence was found in a man in his late teens or twenties in good health. Some clones in this sample may be carry-over from other donors' samples. The chain was built from TRBV10-3 and TRBJ1-2; the D gene cannot be named for sure. The DNA sequence is as follows: TGTGCCATCAGTGAGTCCTCTAGGCCGGGGAACTATGGCTACACCTTC. Translation gives CAISESSRPGNYGYTF.